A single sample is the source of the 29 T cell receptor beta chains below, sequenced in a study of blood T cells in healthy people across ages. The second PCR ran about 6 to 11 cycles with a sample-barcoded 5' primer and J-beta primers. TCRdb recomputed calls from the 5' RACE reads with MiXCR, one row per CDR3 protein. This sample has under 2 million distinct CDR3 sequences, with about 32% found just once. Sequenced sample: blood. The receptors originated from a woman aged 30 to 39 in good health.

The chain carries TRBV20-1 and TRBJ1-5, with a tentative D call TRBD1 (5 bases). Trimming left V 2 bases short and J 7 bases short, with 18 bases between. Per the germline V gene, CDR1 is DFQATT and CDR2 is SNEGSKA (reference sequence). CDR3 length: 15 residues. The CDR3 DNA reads TGCAGTGCTAGACCTACTGGGACGGGGAGACAGCCCCAGCATTTT. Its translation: CSARPTGTGRQPQHF.

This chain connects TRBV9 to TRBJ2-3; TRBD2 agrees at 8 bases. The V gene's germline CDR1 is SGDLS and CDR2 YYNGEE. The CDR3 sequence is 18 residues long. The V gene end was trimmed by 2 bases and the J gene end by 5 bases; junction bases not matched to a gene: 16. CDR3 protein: CASSVFQGGGGLGDTQYF. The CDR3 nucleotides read TGTGCCAGCAGCGTTTTTCAGGGAGGCGGGGGGCTCGGAGATACGCAGTATTTT.

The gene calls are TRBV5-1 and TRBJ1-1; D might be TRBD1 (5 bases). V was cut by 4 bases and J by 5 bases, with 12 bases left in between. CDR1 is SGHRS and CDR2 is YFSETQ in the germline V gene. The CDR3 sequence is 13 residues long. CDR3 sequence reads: CASSGDARTEAFF. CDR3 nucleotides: TGCGCCAGCAGCGGGGACGCAAGGACTGAAGCTTTCTTT. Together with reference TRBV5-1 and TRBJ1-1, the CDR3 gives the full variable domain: KAGVTQTPRYLIKTRGQQVTLSCSPISGHRSVSWYQQTPGQGLQFLFEYFSETQRNKGNFPGRFSGRQFSNSRSEMNVSTLELGDSALYLCASSGDARTEAFFGQGTRLTVV.

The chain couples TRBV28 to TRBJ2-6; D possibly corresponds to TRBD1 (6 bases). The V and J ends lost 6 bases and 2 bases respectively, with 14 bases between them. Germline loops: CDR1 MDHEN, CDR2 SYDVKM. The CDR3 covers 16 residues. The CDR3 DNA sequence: TGTGCCAGCAGCAGCTCAGACAGGACTGGGGCCAACGTCCTGACTTTC. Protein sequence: CASSSSDRTGANVLTF. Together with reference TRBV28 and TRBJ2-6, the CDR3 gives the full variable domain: DVKVTQSSRYLVKRTGEKVFLECVQDMDHENMFWYRQDPGLGLRLIYFSYDVKMKEKGDIPEGYSVSREKKERFSLILESASTNQTSMYLCASSSSDRTGANVLTFGAGSRLTVL.

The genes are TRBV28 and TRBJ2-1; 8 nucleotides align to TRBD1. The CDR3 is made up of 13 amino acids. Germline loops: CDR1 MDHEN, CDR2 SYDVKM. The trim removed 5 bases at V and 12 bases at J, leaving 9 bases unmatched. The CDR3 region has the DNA TGTGCCAGCAGTATCCAGGGGGCACACGGGCAGTTCTTC. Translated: CASSIQGAHGQFF.

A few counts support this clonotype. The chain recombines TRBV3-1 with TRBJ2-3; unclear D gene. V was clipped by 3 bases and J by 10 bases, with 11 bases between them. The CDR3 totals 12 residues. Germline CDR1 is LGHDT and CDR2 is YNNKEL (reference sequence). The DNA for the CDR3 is TGTGCCAGCAGCCAGGCGGAGTTGGCGCAGTATTTT. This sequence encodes CASSQAELAQYF.

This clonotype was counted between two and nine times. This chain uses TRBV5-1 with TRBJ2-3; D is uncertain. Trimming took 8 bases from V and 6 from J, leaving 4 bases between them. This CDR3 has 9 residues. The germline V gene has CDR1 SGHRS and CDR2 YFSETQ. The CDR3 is CARPDTQYF. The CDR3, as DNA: TGCGCCAGACCCGATACGCAGTATTTT.

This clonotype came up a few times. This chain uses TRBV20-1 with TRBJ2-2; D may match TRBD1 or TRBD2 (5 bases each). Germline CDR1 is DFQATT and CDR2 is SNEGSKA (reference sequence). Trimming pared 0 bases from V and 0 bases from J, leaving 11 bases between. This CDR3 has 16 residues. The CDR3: CSARDRDVANTGELFF. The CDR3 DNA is TGCAGTGCTAGAGATAGGGACGTAGCGAACACCGGGGAGCTGTTTTTT.

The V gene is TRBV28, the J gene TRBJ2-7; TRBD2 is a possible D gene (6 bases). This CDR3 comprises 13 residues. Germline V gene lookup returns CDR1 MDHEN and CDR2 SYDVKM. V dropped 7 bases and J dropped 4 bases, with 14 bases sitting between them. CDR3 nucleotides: TGTGCCAGCAAGCGGAGGGGTATATACGAGCAGTACTTC. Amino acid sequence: CASKRRGIYEQYF.

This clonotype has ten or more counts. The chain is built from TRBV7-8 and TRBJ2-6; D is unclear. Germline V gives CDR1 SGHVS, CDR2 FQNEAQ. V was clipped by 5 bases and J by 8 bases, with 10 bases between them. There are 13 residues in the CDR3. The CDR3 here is CASSLGGTNVLTF. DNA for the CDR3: TGTGCCAGCAGCCTGGGTGGTACCAACGTCCTGACTTTC.

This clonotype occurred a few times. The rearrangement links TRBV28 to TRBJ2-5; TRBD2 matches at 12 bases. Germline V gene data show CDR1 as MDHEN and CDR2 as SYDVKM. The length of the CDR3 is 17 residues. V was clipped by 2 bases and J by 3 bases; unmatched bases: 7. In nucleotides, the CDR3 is TGTGCCAGCAGTTTACTTCGACTAGCGGGAGCCGAAGAGACCCAGTACTTC. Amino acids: CASSLLRLAGAEETQYF.

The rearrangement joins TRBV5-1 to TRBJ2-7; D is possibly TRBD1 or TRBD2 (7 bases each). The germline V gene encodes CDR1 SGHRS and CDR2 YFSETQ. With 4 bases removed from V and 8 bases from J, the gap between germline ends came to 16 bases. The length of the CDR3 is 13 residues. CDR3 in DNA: TGCGCCAGCAGCCCAGGGGGAGGGACCAAGCAGTACTTC. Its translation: CASSPGGGTKQYF.

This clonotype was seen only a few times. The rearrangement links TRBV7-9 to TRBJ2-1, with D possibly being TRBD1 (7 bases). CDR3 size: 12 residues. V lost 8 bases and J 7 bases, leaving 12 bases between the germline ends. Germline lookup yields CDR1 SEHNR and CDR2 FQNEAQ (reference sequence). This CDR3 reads CASRPGGNEQFF. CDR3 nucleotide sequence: TGTGCCAGCCGCCCAGGGGGGAATGAGCAGTTCTTC.

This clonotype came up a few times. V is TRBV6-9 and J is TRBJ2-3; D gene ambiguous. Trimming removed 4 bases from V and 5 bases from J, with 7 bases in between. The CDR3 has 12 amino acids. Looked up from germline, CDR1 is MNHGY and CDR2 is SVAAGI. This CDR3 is CASSFRVDTQYF. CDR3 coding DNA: TGTGCCAGCAGTTTCCGGGTAGATACGCAGTATTTT.

CDR3 coding DNA: TGTGCCAGCAGCCGCGGACAGGGACCGAACTATGGCTACACCTTC. It specifies CASSRGQGPNYGYTF. The V and J genes are TRBV3-1 and TRBJ1-2; 8 nucleotides agree with TRBD1. The V and J ends lost 4 bases and 2 bases, in that order; junction bases with no gene match: 6. This CDR3 is built from 15 residues. Germline lookup yields CDR1 LGHDT and CDR2 YNNKEL (reference sequence).

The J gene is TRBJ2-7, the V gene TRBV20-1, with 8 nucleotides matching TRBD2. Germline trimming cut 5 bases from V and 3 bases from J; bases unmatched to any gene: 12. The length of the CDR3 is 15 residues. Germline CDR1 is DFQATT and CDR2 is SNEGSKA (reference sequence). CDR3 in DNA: TGCAGTGCTCAAAAAGTACTAAGCGGGGGCTACGAGCAGTACTTC. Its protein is CSAQKVLSGGYEQYF.

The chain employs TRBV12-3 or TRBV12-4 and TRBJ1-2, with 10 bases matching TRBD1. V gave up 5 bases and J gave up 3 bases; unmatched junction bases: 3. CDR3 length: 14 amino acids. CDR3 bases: TGTGCCAGCAGTGGACAGGGGGAGTACTATGGCTACACCTTC. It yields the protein CASSGQGEYYGYTF.

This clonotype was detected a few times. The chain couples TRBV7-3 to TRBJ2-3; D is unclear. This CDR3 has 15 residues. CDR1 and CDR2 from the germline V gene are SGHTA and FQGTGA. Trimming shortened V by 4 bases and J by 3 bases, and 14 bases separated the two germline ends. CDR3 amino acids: CASSSMGIFTDTQYF. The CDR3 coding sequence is TGTGCCAGCAGCTCCATGGGGATCTTTACAGATACGCAGTATTTT.

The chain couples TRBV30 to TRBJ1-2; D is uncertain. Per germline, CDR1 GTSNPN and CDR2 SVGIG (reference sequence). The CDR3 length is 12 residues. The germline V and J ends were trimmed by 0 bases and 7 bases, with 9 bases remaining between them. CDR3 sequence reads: CAWSVTEGGYTF. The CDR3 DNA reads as TGTGCCTGGAGTGTAACCGAGGGTGGCTACACCTTC.

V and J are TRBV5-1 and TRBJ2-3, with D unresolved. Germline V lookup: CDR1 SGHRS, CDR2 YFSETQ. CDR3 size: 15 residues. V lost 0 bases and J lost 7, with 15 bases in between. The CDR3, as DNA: TGCGCCAGCAGCTTGGAAGCAGCTAAGACATATACGCAGTATTTT. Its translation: CASSLEAAKTYTQYF.

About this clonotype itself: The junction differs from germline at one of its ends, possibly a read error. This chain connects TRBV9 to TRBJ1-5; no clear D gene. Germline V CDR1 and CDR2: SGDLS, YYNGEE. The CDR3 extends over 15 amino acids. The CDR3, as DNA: TGTGCCTGCAGCGTAGCGGGCCAGGTCAATCAGCCCCAGCATTTT. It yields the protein CACSVAGQVNQPQHF. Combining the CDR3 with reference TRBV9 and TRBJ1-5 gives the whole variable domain DSGVTQTPKHLITATGQRVTLRCSPRSGDLSVYWYQQSLDQGLQFLIQYYNGEERAKGNILERFSAQQFPDLHSELNLSSLELGDSALYFCACSVAGQVNQPQHFGDGTRLSIL.

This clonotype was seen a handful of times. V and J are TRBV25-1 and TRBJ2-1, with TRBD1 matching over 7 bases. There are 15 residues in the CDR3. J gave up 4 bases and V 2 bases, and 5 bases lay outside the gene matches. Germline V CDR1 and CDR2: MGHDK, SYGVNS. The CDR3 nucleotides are TGTGCCAGCAGTGAAGTGACAGGGCTTTACAATGAGCAGTTCTTC. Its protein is CASSEVTGLYNEQFF.

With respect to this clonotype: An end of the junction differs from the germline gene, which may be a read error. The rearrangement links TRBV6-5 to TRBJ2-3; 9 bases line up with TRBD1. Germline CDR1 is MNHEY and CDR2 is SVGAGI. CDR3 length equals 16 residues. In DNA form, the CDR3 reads TGTGCCCGCAGTTACGATGGGGGACAGGGATCCGATACGCAGTATTTT. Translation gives CARSYDGGQGSDTQYF.

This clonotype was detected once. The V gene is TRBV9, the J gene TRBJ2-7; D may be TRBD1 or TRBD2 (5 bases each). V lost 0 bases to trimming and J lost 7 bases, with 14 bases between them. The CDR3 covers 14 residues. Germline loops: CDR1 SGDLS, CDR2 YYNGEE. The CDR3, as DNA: TGTGCCAGCAGCGTAGAGTGGGGGTCTGTTGAGCAGTACTTC. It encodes CASSVEWGSVEQYF.

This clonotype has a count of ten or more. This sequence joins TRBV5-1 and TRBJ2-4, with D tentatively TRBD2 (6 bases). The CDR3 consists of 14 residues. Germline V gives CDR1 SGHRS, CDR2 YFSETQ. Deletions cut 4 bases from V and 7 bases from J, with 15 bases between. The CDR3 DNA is TGCGCCAGCAGCCCAGGACAAGCGGGTAACATTCAGTACTTC. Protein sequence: CASSPGQAGNIQYF. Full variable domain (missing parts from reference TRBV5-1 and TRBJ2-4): KAGVTQTPRYLIKTRGQQVTLSCSPISGHRSVSWYQQTPGQGLQFLFEYFSETQRNKGNFPGRFSGRQFSNSRSEMNVSTLELGDSALYLCASSPGQAGNIQYFGAGTRLSVL.

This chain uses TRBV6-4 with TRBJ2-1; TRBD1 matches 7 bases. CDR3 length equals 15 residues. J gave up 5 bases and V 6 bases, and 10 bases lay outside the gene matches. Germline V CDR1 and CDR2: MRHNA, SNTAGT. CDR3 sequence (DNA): TGTGCCAGCAGAGCGCCCGGGACAGTAAACAATGAGCAGTTCTTC. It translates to CASRAPGTVNNEQFF.

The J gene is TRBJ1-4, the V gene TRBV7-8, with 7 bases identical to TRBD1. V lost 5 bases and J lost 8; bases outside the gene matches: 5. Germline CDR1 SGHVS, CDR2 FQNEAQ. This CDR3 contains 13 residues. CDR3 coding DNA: TGTGCCAGCAGCCGGGACAGTATGGAAAAACTGTTTTTT. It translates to CASSRDSMEKLFF.

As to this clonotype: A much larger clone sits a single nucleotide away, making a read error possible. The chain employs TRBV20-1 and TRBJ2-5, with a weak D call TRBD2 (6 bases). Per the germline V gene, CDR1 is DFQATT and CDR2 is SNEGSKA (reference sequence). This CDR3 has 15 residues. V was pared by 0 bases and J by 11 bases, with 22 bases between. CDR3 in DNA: TGCAGTGCTAGAGATGCGGCGACTAGGCACAATGAGCAGTACTTC. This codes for CSARDAATRHNEQYF.

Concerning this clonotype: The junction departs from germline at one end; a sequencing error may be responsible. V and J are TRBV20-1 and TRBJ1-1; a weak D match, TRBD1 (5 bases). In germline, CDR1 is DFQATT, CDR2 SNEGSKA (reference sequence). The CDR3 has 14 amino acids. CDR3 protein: CSARDSGPVTEAFF. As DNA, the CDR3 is TGCAGTGCTCGAGATTCGGGACCCGTCACTGAAGCTTTCTTT.